Listed here are 21 T cell receptor beta chains from one sample, sequenced in a study of human T cells and chemical hapten exposure. MiXCR was run by TCRdb on the RACE reads, yielding one entry per CDR3 protein. Among around 300,000 distinct CDR3 sequences, 5.5% were seen once, and the ten largest hold about 7.7%. The time point denotes: pre-sensitization, week 0. Treatment noted: therapeutic diphenylcyclopropenone sensitization with weekly scalp DPC. The specimen was whole blood, collected in connection with sensitization to the hapten diphenylcyclopropenone (DPC). These receptors originate from a woman in her late teens or twenties with alopecia areata. Some clones in this sample may be carry-over from other donors' samples.

This clonotype was observed many times. This chain joins TRBV4-3 and TRBJ1-5; the D is unclear. The germline CDR1 and CDR2 sequences are LGHNA and YSLEER. This CDR3 is 16 amino acids long. V gave up 0 bases and J gave up 0 bases, with 9 bases separating them. The CDR3 DNA reads as TGCGCCAGCAGCCAAGAGGCGGATAATAGCAATCAGCCCCAGCATTTT. Its translation is CASSQEADNSNQPQHF.

The table lists this clonotype with a few counts. This chain links TRBV27 with TRBJ1-1; D is possibly TRBD1 (5 bases). V dropped 5 bases and J dropped 4 bases, with 14 bases sitting between them. The CDR3 totals 14 residues. The germline V gene has CDR1 MNHEY and CDR2 SMNVEV (reference sequence). The CDR3 DNA follows: TGTGCCAGCAGTCCTGGGGCACAACTCACTGAAGCTTTCTTT. As protein: CASSPGAQLTEAFF.

This clonotype has just a few counts. This chain joins TRBV12-3 or TRBV12-4 and TRBJ1-1; D possibly corresponds to TRBD1 (5 bases). The CDR3 loop spans 12 amino acids. Trimming took 8 bases from V and 1 from J, leaving 8 bases between them. The CDR3 loop reads CASLQGNTEAFF. CDR3 bases: TGTGCCAGCCTTCAGGGGAACACTGAAGCTTTCTTT.

This clonotype has just a few counts. CDR3 amino acids: CASETGGRQPQHF. CDR3 DNA sequence: TGTGCCAGCGAAACAGGGGGCCGGCAGCCCCAGCATTTT. The chain uses TRBV6-1 and TRBJ1-5, with 9 bases identical to TRBD1. The CDR3 extends over 13 amino acids. V shed 8 bases and J 7 bases; nucleotides not matched to a gene: 6. Germline V gives CDR1 MNHNS, CDR2 SASEGT.

The rearrangement joins TRBV5-5 to TRBJ1-6; perhaps TRBD1 as D (5 bases). This CDR3 contains 15 residues. Germline-derived CDR1 and CDR2 are SGHKS and YYEKEE (reference sequence). V was clipped by 4 bases and J by 7 bases, with 15 bases between them. This CDR3 reads CASSGTGAENSPLHF. In DNA, the CDR3 is TGTGCCAGCAGCGGAACCGGGGCCGAGAATTCACCCCTCCACTTT.

This clonotype was seen at least ten times. V and J are TRBV28 and TRBJ2-4, with D hard to call. The CDR3 totals 17 residues. CDR1 and CDR2 from the germline V gene are MDHEN and SYDVKM. V was shortened by 5 bases and J by 1 base, with 18 bases between the two germline ends. CDR3 region: CASSPEPPGRAKNIQYF. In nucleotides, the CDR3 is TGTGCCAGCAGTCCTGAACCCCCCGGCCGGGCCAAAAACATTCAGTACTTC. Filled out from reference TRBV28 and TRBJ2-4, the complete variable domain reads DVKVTQSSRYLVKRTGEKVFLECVQDMDHENMFWYRQDPGLGLRLIYFSYDVKMKEKGDIPEGYSVSREKKERFSLILESASTNQTSMYLCASSPEPPGRAKNIQYFGAGTRLSVL.

At least ten counts were recorded for this clonotype. The chain employs TRBV25-1 and TRBJ2-5; D remains ambiguous. Germline V gene lookup returns CDR1 MGHDK and CDR2 SYGVNS. Trimming removed 0 bases at V and 1 base at J, with 6 bases between. This CDR3 region has 14 residues. The CDR3 loop reads CASSEYAFQETQYF. For the CDR3, the DNA is TGTGCCAGCAGTGAATACGCGTTCCAAGAGACCCAGTACTTC.

This clonotype was counted a few times. J is TRBJ2-3 and V is TRBV6-4; tentatively, D is TRBD2 (6 bases). Deletions cut 2 bases from V and 6 bases from J, with 12 bases between. CDR3 size: 14 residues. From germline, CDR1 is MRHNA and CDR2 SNTAGT. DNA of the CDR3: TGTGCCAGCAGTGACAATCTAGCGACGGATACGCAGTATTTT. Encoded protein: CASSDNLATDTQYF.

This clonotype has a count of ten or more. The rearrangement uses TRBV7-3 and TRBJ1-1, with D hard to call. The germline V gene has CDR1 SGHTA and CDR2 FQGTGA. The length of the CDR3 is 13 residues. V lost 6 bases and J 4 bases, leaving 12 bases between the germline ends. The CDR3 loop is CASRMGSRTEAFF. Written as DNA, the CDR3 is TGTGCCAGCAGGATGGGTAGCCGCACTGAAGCTTTCTTT.

This clonotype has at least ten counts. The V gene is TRBV6-5, the J gene TRBJ2-1; 8 nucleotides agree with TRBD1. Germline V gives CDR1 MNHEY, CDR2 SVGAGI. With 2 bases clipped from V and 4 bases from J, the junction kept 13 bases outside the gene matches. The CDR3 is 18 residues long. CDR3: CASSYRHGTGFGYNEQFF. In nucleotides, the CDR3 is TGTGCCAGCAGTTACCGTCACGGGACAGGCTTTGGGTACAATGAGCAGTTCTTC.

This clonotype was detected only a few times. The genes are TRBV28 and TRBJ2-7, with 10 positions matching TRBD2. Germline CDR1 reads MDHEN; CDR2 reads SYDVKM. Trimming cost V 6 bases and J 5 bases; bases outside gene matches: 10. The CDR3 extends over 15 amino acids. CDR3 bases: TGTGCCAGCAGCCTACTAGCGGGGAGCCTCCACGAGCAGTACTTC. Its translation is CASSLLAGSLHEQYF.

This clonotype turned up a few times. The chain couples TRBV20-1 to TRBJ2-5; 8 nucleotides align to TRBD2. V trimming: 1 base; J trimming: 2 bases; junction bases outside the gene matches: 9. The CDR3 contains 16 residues. The germline V gene encodes CDR1 DFQATT and CDR2 SNEGSKA (reference sequence). The CDR3, as DNA: TGCAGTGCTAGAGGTGAAACTAGCGGCGGGCAAGAGACCCAGTACTTC. Amino acids: CSARGETSGGQETQYF.

This clonotype was counted ten times or more. The J gene is TRBJ2-1, the V gene TRBV6-2 or TRBV6-3, with a weak D call TRBD2 (6 bases). Germline V gene data show CDR1 as MNHEY and CDR2 as SVGEGT. Trimming cost V 8 bases and J 6 bases, with 17 bases left between them. The CDR3 consists of 14 residues. CDR3 residues: CASLRAGGANEQFF. The CDR3 DNA reads TGTGCCAGCCTGAGGGCAGGCGGGGCCAATGAGCAGTTCTTC.

A few counts support this clonotype. The chain couples TRBV4-1 to TRBJ2-5; 12 bases line up with TRBD2. The CDR3 covers 16 residues. CDR1 is MGHRA, CDR2 YSYEKL, per germline. V lost 3 bases to trimming and J lost 1 base; unmatched junction nucleotides: 3. CDR3 in DNA: TGCGCCAGCAGCCAGTTACTAGCGGGGGGCCAAGAGACCCAGTACTTC. It yields the protein CASSQLLAGGQETQYF.

This clonotype was counted at least ten times. The chain combines TRBV28 with TRBJ1-5, with 7 bases lining up with TRBD1. V lost 7 bases to trimming and J lost 0 bases; unmatched junction nucleotides: 6. Germline V gives CDR1 MDHEN, CDR2 SYDVKM. There are 15 residues in the CDR3. The CDR3 protein is CASTPTGDSNQPQHF. The CDR3 nucleotides read TGTGCCAGCACCCCAACAGGGGATAGCAATCAGCCCCAGCATTTT.

This clonotype has ten or more counts. The rearrangement uses TRBV6-5 and TRBJ2-3, with D possibly called TRBD1 or TRBD2 (5 bases each). The CDR3 has 14 amino acids. Trimming pared 6 bases from V and 1 base from J, leaving 11 bases between. Germline CDR1 reads MNHEY; CDR2 reads SVGAGI. The CDR3 nucleotides are TGTGCCAGCAGGCTACCGGGACGCACAGATACGCAGTATTTT. Translation gives CASRLPGRTDTQYF.

This clonotype was counted at least ten times. The genes are TRBV27 and TRBJ1-5; D is ambiguous. V shed 5 bases and J shed 5 bases, with 10 bases lying between them. The germline V gene has CDR1 MNHEY and CDR2 SMNVEV (reference sequence). The CDR3 length is 13 residues. CDR3 region: CASSPSSYQPQHF. CDR3 coding DNA: TGTGCCAGCAGTCCCTCATCATATCAGCCCCAGCATTTT.

In its sample, this clonotype was seen a few times. This rearrangement joins TRBV7-6 to TRBJ1-3, with no clear D. Germline CDR1 reads SGHVS; CDR2 reads FNYEAQ. V was trimmed by 4 bases and J by 3 bases, leaving 7 bases between them. The CDR3 length is 13 residues. The CDR3 nucleotides are TGTGCCAGCAGCTGGGGTTTTGGAAACACCATATATTTT. This gives the protein CASSWGFGNTIYF.

The table lists this clonotype with many counts. The J gene is TRBJ2-5, the V gene TRBV7-6; 10 bases agree with TRBD2. Germline lookup yields CDR1 SGHVS and CDR2 FNYEAQ. CDR3 size: 14 residues. Germline trimming cut 4 bases from V and 5 bases from J; bases unmatched to any gene: 4. The CDR3 reads CASSSTSGAETQYF. The CDR3 DNA follows: TGTGCCAGCAGCTCCACTAGCGGGGCGGAGACCCAGTACTTC.

This CDR3 reads CASSLNRQDNNSPLHF. In DNA form, the CDR3 reads TGTGCCAGCAGTCTAAATCGACAGGATAATAATTCACCCCTCCACTTT. This chain connects TRBV28 to TRBJ1-6; D is possibly TRBD1 (6 bases). Germline CDR1 and CDR2: MDHEN and SYDVKM. The CDR3 spans 16 residues. V lost 5 bases and J 5 bases, leaving 16 bases between the germline ends.

There are many counts of this clonotype. Here the CDR3 DNA reads TGTGCCAGCAGTGAAGAACACGGCCCCTACGAGCAGTACTTC. It yields the protein CASSEEHGPYEQYF. The chain links TRBV6-1 to TRBJ2-7; D gene uncertain. This CDR3 is built from 14 residues. Germline V gene sequence: CDR1 MNHNS, CDR2 SASEGT. Trimming left V 1 base short and J 2 bases short, with 9 bases between.